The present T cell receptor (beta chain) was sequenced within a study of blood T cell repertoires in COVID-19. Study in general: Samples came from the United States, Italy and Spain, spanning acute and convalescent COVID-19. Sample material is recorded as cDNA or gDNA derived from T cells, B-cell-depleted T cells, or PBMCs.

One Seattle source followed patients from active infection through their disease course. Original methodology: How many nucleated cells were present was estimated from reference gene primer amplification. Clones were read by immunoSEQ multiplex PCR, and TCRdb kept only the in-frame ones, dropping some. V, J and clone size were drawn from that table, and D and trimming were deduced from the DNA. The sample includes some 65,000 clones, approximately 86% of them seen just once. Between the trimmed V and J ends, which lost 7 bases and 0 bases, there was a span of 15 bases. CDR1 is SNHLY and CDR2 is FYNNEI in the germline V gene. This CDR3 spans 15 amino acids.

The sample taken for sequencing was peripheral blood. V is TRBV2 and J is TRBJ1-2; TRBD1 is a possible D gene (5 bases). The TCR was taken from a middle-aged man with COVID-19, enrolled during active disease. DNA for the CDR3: TGTGCCAGCACGGAACAGGAGAATACTAACTATGGCTACACCTTC. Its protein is CASTEQENTNYGYTF.